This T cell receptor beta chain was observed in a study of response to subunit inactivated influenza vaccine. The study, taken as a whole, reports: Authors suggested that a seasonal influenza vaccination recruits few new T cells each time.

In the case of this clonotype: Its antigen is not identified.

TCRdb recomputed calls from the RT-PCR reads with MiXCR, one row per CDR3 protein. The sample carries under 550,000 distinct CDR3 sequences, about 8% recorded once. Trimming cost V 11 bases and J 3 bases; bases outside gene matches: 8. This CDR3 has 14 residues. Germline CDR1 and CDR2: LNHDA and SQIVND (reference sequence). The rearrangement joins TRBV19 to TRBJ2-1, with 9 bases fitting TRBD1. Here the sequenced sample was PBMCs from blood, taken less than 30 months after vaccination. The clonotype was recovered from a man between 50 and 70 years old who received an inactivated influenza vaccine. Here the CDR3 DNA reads TGTGCCTCAAGGGGGGACAGGGACTACAATGAGCAGTTCTTC. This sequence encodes CASRGDRDYNEQFF.